Sequencing of this T cell receptor (beta chain) was carried out in a study of blood T cells in healthy people across ages. CDR3 length: 15 residues. A sample-barcoded 5' primer and a J-beta primer mix were used in a second PCR of roughly 7 to 11 cycles. Each CDR3 protein is one row after TCRdb ran MiXCR on the 5' RACE reads. Of 750,000 to 950,000 distinct CDR3 sequences listed, around 25% are singletons. These data were likewise used in another study, on T cells of mothers and their children.

The sequence was obtained from a boy aged 5-17 years in good health. Sequencing input: blood. The V and J genes are TRBV21-1 and TRBJ1-1. TRBV21-1 is recorded as a pseudogene. CDR3 DNA sequence: TGTCCACATTCAGCCTTGGGGAAATGGAACACTGAAGCTTTCTTT. This gives the protein CPHSALGKWNTEAFF.